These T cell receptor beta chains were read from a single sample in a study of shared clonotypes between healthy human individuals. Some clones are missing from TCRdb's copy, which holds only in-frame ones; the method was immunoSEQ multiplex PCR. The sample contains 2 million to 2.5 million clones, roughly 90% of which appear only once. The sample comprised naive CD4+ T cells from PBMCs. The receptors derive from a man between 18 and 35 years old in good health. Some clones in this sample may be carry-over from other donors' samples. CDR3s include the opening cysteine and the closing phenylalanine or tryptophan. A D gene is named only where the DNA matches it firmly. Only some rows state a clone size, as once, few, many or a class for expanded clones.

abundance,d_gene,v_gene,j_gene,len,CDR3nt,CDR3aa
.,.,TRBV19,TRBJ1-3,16,TGTGCCAGTAGTTTTCGGGGAGGATCGTCTGGAAACACCATATATTTT,CASSFRGGSSGNTIYF
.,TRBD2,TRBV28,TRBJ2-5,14,TGTGCCAGCAGTTTTGCGGGGGGCGCGGAGACCCAGTACTTC,CASSFAGGAETQYF
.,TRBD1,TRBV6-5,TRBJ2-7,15,TGTGCCAGCAGTTATCCGGGACAGGGTAAATACGAGCAGTACTTC,CASSYPGQGKYEQYF
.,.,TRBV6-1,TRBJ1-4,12,TGTGCCAGCAAGGGTCTGTCTGAAAAACTGTTTTTT,CASKGLSEKLFF
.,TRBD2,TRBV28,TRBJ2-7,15,TGTGCCAGCAGTTTGCCGGGAGGGAGCTCCTACGAGCAGTACTTC,CASSLPGGSSYEQYF
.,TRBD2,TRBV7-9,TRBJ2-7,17,TGTGCCAGCAGAAAAATACCCCTTCGGGAGGGCCCTTGCGAGCAGTACTTC,CASRKIPLREGPCEQYF
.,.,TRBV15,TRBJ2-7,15,TGTGCCACCAGCAGAGACAGGGTACTCTCCTACGAACAGTACTTC,CATSRDRVLSYEQYF
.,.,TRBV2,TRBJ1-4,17,TGTGCCAGCGGTCGAGGGACGGGGCGAGGAGGTGGTGAAAAACTGTTTTTT,CASGRGTGRGGGEKLFF
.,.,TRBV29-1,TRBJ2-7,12,TGCAGCGTTGAGGCTAGCAGATACGAGCAGTACTTC,CSVEASRYEQYF
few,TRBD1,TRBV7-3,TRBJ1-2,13,TGTGCCAGCAGCCAGACAGGGGCTGATGGCTACACCTTC,CASSQTGADGYTF
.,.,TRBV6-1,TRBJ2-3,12,TGTGCCAGCAGTGAACCCACAGATACGCAGTATTTT,CASSEPTDTQYF
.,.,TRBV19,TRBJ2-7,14,TGTGCCAGTAGTAACGGAGGGAGGCCCTACGAGCAGTACTTC,CASSNGGRPYEQYF
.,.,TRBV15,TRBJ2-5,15,TGTGCCACCAGCAGAGCGGGCGGGTACCAAGAGACCCAGTACTTC,CATSRAGGYQETQYF
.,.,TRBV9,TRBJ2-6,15,TGTGCCAGCAGCCAGGGGGGCTCTGGGGCCAACGTCCTGACTTTC,CASSQGGSGANVLTF
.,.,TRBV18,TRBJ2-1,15,TGTGCCAGCTCACCTCGTCTAGACACCTACAATGAGCAGTTCTTC,CASSPRLDTYNEQFF
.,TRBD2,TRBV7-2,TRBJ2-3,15,TGTGCCAGCAGCTTAAGGCGAGCGGGAGGCGAGACGCAGTATTTT,CASSLRRAGGETQYF
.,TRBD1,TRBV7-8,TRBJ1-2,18,TGTGCCAGCAGTTTTACACCGGGACAGGGGGCCGTGAACTATGGCTACACCTTC,CASSFTPGQGAVNYGYTF
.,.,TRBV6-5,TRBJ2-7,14,TGTGCCAGCAGTTACACCTGGGGGCGAGACGAGCAGTACTTC,CASSYTWGRDEQYF
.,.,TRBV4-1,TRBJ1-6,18,TGCGCCAGCAGCCAGGAGCTTTCCCGGACAGTCTCAAATTCACCCCTCCACTTT,CASSQELSRTVSNSPLHF
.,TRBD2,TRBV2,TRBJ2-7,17,TGTGCCAGCAGGGGACTAGCGGGAGGGGAGGTCTCCTACGAGCAGTACTTC,CASRGLAGGEVSYEQYF
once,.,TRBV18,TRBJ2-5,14,TGTGCCAGCTCACCCGGCAGGAGCCAAGAGACCCAGTACTTC,CASSPGRSQETQYF
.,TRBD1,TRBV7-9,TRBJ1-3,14,TGTGCCAGCAGCTTATGGGACAGAGGAAACACCATATATTTT,CASSLWDRGNTIYF
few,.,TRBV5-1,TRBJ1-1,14,TGCGCCAGCAGCTTGGAGGGAAGGGGAACTGAAGCTTTCTTT,CASSLEGRGTEAFF
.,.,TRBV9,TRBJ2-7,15,TGTGCCAGCAGCCCAGGTCCGGACAAGCCTTACGAGCAGTACTTC,CASSPGPDKPYEQYF
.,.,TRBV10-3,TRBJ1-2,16,TGTGCCATCAGTGAGACACGTGGGCCTCGCTCGGATGGCTACACCTTC,CAISETRGPRSDGYTF
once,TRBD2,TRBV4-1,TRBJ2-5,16,TGCGCCAGCAGCCAAGCGACTAGCATTTTACAAGAGACCCAGTACTTC,CASSQATSILQETQYF